These 21 T cell receptor beta chains originate from one sample sequenced in a study of T cells after posttransplantation cyclophosphamide. Sequencing used immunoSEQ multiplex PCR; TCRdb keeps in-frame clones, though not all of them. This sample carries about 38,000 clones and no singletons, and 2.5% goes to the top ten. Sequenced input: PBMCs. The source of these receptors is a man in his fifties or sixties in good health, CMV-negative, and a related stem cell transplant donor.

In this sample, this clone turned up many times. The V call is TRBV6-5, the J call TRBJ1-2; D is unresolved. V lost 5 bases and J lost 4, with 14 bases in between. From germline, CDR1 is MNHEY and CDR2 SVGAGI. The CDR3 contains 14 residues. The DNA for the CDR3 is TGTGCCAGCAGTCCCCGTGAGGGAAGCTATGGCTACACCTTC. It codes for CASSPREGSYGYTF.

This clone showed up many times. This chain links TRBV11-2 with TRBJ2-3, with 7 bases fitting TRBD2. The V segment lost 2 bases and the J segment 5 bases; nucleotides outside the gene matches: 16. CDR1 and CDR2 from the germline V gene are SGHAT and FQNNGV. The CDR3 has 18 residues. CDR3 amino acids: CASSLWVTSRDAQDTQYF. DNA of the CDR3: TGTGCCAGCAGCTTATGGGTGACTAGCAGGGACGCACAAGATACGCAGTATTTT.

In this sample, this clone turned up many times. The chain combines TRBV6-5 with TRBJ1-2; a possible D gene is TRBD1 (6 bases). Trimming stripped 4 bases from V and 9 bases from J, with 9 bases between. The CDR3 has 11 residues. CDR1 and CDR2 (germline): MNHEY, SVGAGI. CDR3 sequence reads: CASSSGVRYTF. CDR3 DNA sequence: TGTGCCAGCAGTTCAGGGGTACGCTACACCTTC.

This clone occurred many times. V usage is TRBV7-8 and J usage is TRBJ1-2; D unresolved. This CDR3 has 16 residues. V was cut by 3 bases and J by 0 bases, with 14 bases left in between. CDR1 and CDR2 (germline): SGHVS, FQNEAQ. The CDR3 nucleotides read TGTGCCAGCAGCTTGGACGCGGGCTCTACTAACTATGGCTACACCTTC. Translated, it gives CASSLDAGSTNYGYTF.

This clone occurred many times. This sequence joins TRBV5-1 and TRBJ2-7, with D possibly being TRBD1 (6 bases). Germline CDR1 and CDR2: SGHRS and YFSETQ. Trimming left V 3 bases short and J 3 bases short, with 13 bases between. The CDR3 extends over 14 amino acids. The CDR3 DNA follows: TGCGCCAGCAGCTCCACCGGGACATTCTACGAGCAGTACTTC. This gives the protein CASSSTGTFYEQYF.

This clone was counted many times. The rearrangement joins TRBV27 to TRBJ2-5; 8 nucleotides match TRBD1. Germline V gene data show CDR1 as MNHEY and CDR2 as SMNVEV (reference sequence). This CDR3 contains 15 residues. With V trimmed by 5 bases and J by 7 bases, 12 bases remained unmatched. CDR3 coding DNA: TGTGCCAGCAGTCCCCAGGGGGCGGGGAGTTGGACCCAGTACTTC. The encoded protein is CASSPQGAGSWTQYF.

This clone was recorded many times. The genes are TRBV10-2 and TRBJ2-2, with 9 bases identical to TRBD2. Germline CDR1 reads WSHSY; CDR2 reads SAAADI. V trimming: 3 bases; J trimming: 5 bases; junction bases outside the gene matches: 7. CDR3 size: 16 residues. CDR3 in amino acids: CASSEPWRGGTGELFF. DNA of the CDR3: TGCGCCAGCAGTGAACCGTGGCGGGGGGGTACCGGGGAGCTGTTTTTT.

This clone was seen a handful of times. J is TRBJ2-5 and V is TRBV7-7, with D uncertain. The ends were cut back, 2 bases at V and 3 bases at J, with 10 bases in the middle. Germline CDR1 reads SSHAT; CDR2 reads FNYEAQ (reference sequence). The CDR3 is made up of 14 amino acids. The CDR3 loop reads CASSLTAVEETQYF. In nucleotides, the CDR3 is TGTGCCAGCAGCTTAACCGCGGTCGAAGAGACCCAGTACTTC.

This clone was observed a few times. A much bigger clone sits one base away, suggesting this may be a read error. V usage is TRBV7-6 and J usage is TRBJ2-2, with TRBD2 matching over 7 bases. The CDR3 runs 16 residues. Germline V gene lookup returns CDR1 SGHVS and CDR2 FNYEAQ. CDR3 residues: CAGSLAAGANTGELFF. In DNA, the CDR3 is TGTGCCGGCAGCTTAGCCGCGGGGGCGAACACCGGGGAGCTGTTTTTT.

Ten or more counts support this clone. V is TRBV5-4 and J is TRBJ1-6, with D maybe TRBD1 (6 bases). Trimming stripped 0 bases from V and 8 bases from J, with 6 bases between. CDR1 and CDR2 (germline): SGHNT, YYREEE (reference sequence). The CDR3 is 13 residues long. The CDR3 sequence: CASSLAGDSPLHF. The CDR3, as DNA: TGTGCCAGCAGCTTGGCAGGGGATTCACCCCTCCACTTT.

In its sample, this clone was seen many times. The rearrangement links TRBV2 to TRBJ1-5, with D perhaps matching TRBD1 (6 bases). V lost 8 bases and J lost 5, with 10 bases in between. Germline CDR1 is SNHLY and CDR2 is FYNNEI. This CDR3 region has 12 residues. The CDR3 DNA reads TGTGCCAGCGGGACACGATATCAGCCCCAGCATTTT. This encodes CASGTRYQPQHF.

This clone has just a few counts. This chain connects TRBV5-4 to TRBJ2-5, with 11 bases matching TRBD2. The J call is uncertain, as TRBJ2-7 better fits the DNA end. Looked up from germline, CDR1 is SGHNT and CDR2 is YYREEE (reference sequence). CDR3 length: 14 amino acids. In DNA form, the CDR3 reads TGTGCCAGCAGCCCGGGACTAGCGGCTTACGAGCAGTACTTC. Translation: CASSPGLAAYEQYF.

This clone was counted at least ten times. The genes are TRBV5-4 and TRBJ2-7, with 7 bases that match TRBD2. The CDR3 is 13 residues long. The V segment lost 4 bases and the J segment 3 bases; nucleotides outside the gene matches: 4. CDR1 and CDR2 (germline): SGHNT, YYREEE (reference sequence). Here the CDR3 reads CASSNGTNYEQYF. DNA for the CDR3: TGTGCCAGCAGCAACGGGACTAACTACGAGCAGTACTTC.

This clone was seen many times. This chain joins TRBV18 and TRBJ1-5; TRBD1 might be the D (5 bases). This CDR3 region has 16 residues. Per germline, CDR1 KGHSH and CDR2 LQKENI. Trimming stripped 6 bases from V and 0 bases from J, with 15 bases between. CDR3 sequence reads: CASSISGGYSNQPQHF. The CDR3 DNA sequence: TGTGCCAGCTCCATATCGGGGGGGTATAGCAATCAGCCCCAGCATTTT.

This clone was seen many times. CDR3 nucleotides: TGTGCTAGTGGAAAACAGGGTAGAAACACCATATATTTT. It codes for CASGKQGRNTIYF. V usage is TRBV12-5 and J usage is TRBJ1-3, with D maybe TRBD1 (6 bases). In germline, CDR1 is LGHNT, CDR2 FRNRAP. Trimming took off 6 bases at V and 5 bases at J, with 11 bases between the two ends. This CDR3 has 13 residues.

This clone was counted a few times. The rearrangement uses TRBV2 and TRBJ2-7; TRBD1 matches 9 bases. After removal of 1 base from V and 3 bases from J, the junction contained 1 base not matched to a gene. The CDR3 runs to 14 residues. Germline V CDR1 and CDR2: SNHLY, FYNNEI. In nucleotides, the CDR3 is TGTGCCAGCAGTGAAGTGGGACAGGGCTACGAGCAGTACTTC. Translated, it gives CASSEVGQGYEQYF.

In this sample, this clone turned up many times. The chain carries TRBV5-6 and TRBJ2-7, with a weak D call TRBD1 (7 bases). This CDR3 is built from 11 residues. The V end was cut by 4 bases, the J end by 6 bases, with 8 bases between. Germline values: CDR1 SGHDT, CDR2 YYEEEE. Written as DNA, the CDR3 is TGTGCCAGCAGCCAGGGGGGCGAGCAGTACTTC. Its protein product is CASSQGGEQYF.

There are many counts of this clone. The rearrangement joins TRBV6-5 to TRBJ2-3; no clear D gene. Germline V CDR1 and CDR2: MNHEY, SVGAGI. The CDR3 runs 12 residues. Between the trimmed V and J ends, which lost 6 bases and 3 bases, there was a span of 7 bases. CDR3 bases: TGTGCCAGCAGCCACGGGACAGATACGCAGTATTTT. Its translation is CASSHGTDTQYF.

This clone was seen a few times. This sequence joins TRBV11-1 and TRBJ2-1; 7 bases fit TRBD2. This CDR3 has 18 residues. The trim removed 7 bases at V and 1 base at J, leaving 16 bases unmatched. Germline loops: CDR1 SGHAT, CDR2 FQDESV (reference sequence). In nucleotides, the CDR3 is TGTGCCAGCAAGGCGGGCCTTCTAGCGGTTCCATCCTACAATGAGCAGTTCTTC. Translating it yields CASKAGLLAVPSYNEQFF.

This clone came up many times. The chain recombines TRBV5-6 with TRBJ2-4; 9 bases agree with TRBD2. The CDR3 covers 17 residues. After removal of 0 bases from V and 7 bases from J, the junction contained 11 bases not matched to a gene. Germline V gene sequence: CDR1 SGHDT, CDR2 YYEEEE. CDR3: CASSLVLAGRGGNIQYF. For the CDR3, the DNA is TGTGCCAGCAGCTTGGTTCTAGCGGGGAGGGGGGGGAACATTCAGTACTTC.

There are many counts of this clone. The rearrangement uses TRBV15 and TRBJ2-7; 8 bases align to TRBD1. The germline V gene has CDR1 LNHNV and CDR2 YYDKDF (reference sequence). J was trimmed by 0 bases and V by 4 bases; bases with no gene match: 5. The CDR3 has 15 amino acids. As DNA, the CDR3 is TGTGCCACCAGCAAAGACAGGGGTTACTCCTACGAGCAGTACTTC. Encoded protein: CATSKDRGYSYEQYF.